The rows below give T cell receptor beta chains drawn from one sample of a study of blood T cell repertoires in COVID-19. Profiling relied on immunoSEQ multiplex PCR, and the TCRdb table lists in-frame clones only, not all of them. Altogether 40,000 or so clones are present, 88% being singletons, with the ten largest covering approximately 15%. The sequencing input was peripheral blood. These receptors all come from a human donor in a cohort sampled during active COVID-19. Both conserved end residues are part of each CDR3. D genes are given only for firm matches. Not all rows give a size; the values are once, few, many and, for expanded clones, a class.

v_gene	j_gene	d_gene	abundance	CDR3aa	CDR3nt
TRBV24-1	TRBJ1-5	-	-	CATQETGQNQPQHF	TGTGCCACCCAAGAGACAGGCCAAAATCAGCCCCAGCATTTT
TRBV9	TRBJ2-3	TRBD2	-	CASSETAGGIDTQYF	TGTGCCAGCAGCGAGACTGCGGGGGGGATAGATACGCAGTATTTT
TRBV6-6	TRBJ1-5	-	-	CASSLDHQPQHF	TGTGCCAGCAGTTTAGATCATCAGCCCCAGCATTTT
TRBV6-4	TRBJ1-6	-	-	CASSEQVGNSPLHF	TGTGCCAGCAGTGAACAGGTCGGGAATTCACCCCTCCACTTT
TRBV7-9	TRBJ1-4	-	-	CASSSSETNEKLFF	TGTGCCAGCTCGTCCTCAGAAACTAATGAAAAACTGTTTTTT
TRBV6-2/TRBV6-3	TRBJ2-5	TRBD2	-	CASSYSTSGGERETQYF	TGTGCCAGCAGTTACTCGACTAGCGGGGGGGAAAGAGAGACCCAGTACTTC
TRBV6-2/TRBV6-3	TRBJ2-1	-	-	CASSIQGIDEQFF	TGTGCCAGCAGCATCCAGGGTATCGATGAGCAGTTCTTC
TRBV6-2/TRBV6-3	TRBJ1-2	-	-	CASSYYGVYGYTF	TGTGCCAGCAGTTACTACGGTGTCTATGGCTACACCTTC
TRBV18	TRBJ2-5	-	-	CASSPAGQTQETQYF	TGTGCCAGCTCACCAGCTGGACAGACCCAAGAGACCCAGTACTTC
TRBV28	TRBJ2-7	TRBD1	-	CASTSTGTGGDEQYF	TGTGCCAGCACCTCCACCGGGACAGGGGGGGACGAGCAGTACTTC
TRBV11-2	TRBJ2-7	TRBD1	few	CASSPDRGEQYF	TGTGCCAGCAGCCCAGACAGGGGCGAGCAGTACTTC
TRBV6-5	TRBJ1-6	-	-	CASTPLEHSPLHF	TGTGCCAGCACGCCACTTGAACATTCACCCCTCCACTTT
TRBV18	TRBJ2-7	-	-	CASSPGQGIREQYF	TGTGCCAGCTCACCAGGGCAGGGTATACGCGAGCAGTACTTC
TRBV10-1	TRBJ2-3	-	-	CASSPREWTDTQYF	TGCGCCAGCAGTCCAAGGGAGTGGACAGATACGCAGTATTTT
TRBV19	TRBJ1-2	-	-	CASAIVRDIPEDGYTF	TGTGCCAGTGCAATTGTCCGGGACATCCCTGAGGATGGCTACACCTTC
TRBV18	TRBJ1-6	TRBD1	few	CASSPRDRNSPLHF	TGTGCCAGCTCACCCCGGGACAGAAATTCACCCCTCCACTTT
TRBV5-1	TRBJ1-2	TRBD1	-	CASSSFTGANYGYTF	TGCGCCAGCAGCTCTTTTACAGGGGCGAACTATGGCTACACCTTC
TRBV6-5	TRBJ1-1	-	-	CASSYSVMAQNTEAFF	TGTGCCAGCAGTTACTCGGTAATGGCTCAGAACACTGAAGCTTTCTTT